The source of this T cell receptor beta chain is a study of T cells in Graves' hyperthyroidism and ophthalmopathy. This clonotype was seen ten or more times. Template material for amplifying TCR beta CDR3 regions consisted of RNA transcripts. HTBI primers were used for first-round RT-PCR of the TCR CDR3. A single record per CDR3 protein comes from TCRdb applying MiXCR to the multiplex PCR reads. The sample shows fewer than 550,000 distinct CDR3 sequences, approximately 24% of them seen only once. This sequence was found in a woman aged 25 to 39 with Graves' ophthalmopathy. The sequenced sample consisted of blood.

The CDR3 loop is CASSRTGGEYEQYF. The CDR3 nucleotides are TGTGCCAGTAGCCGGACAGGGGGGGAATACGAGCAGTACTTC. The gene calls are TRBV19 and TRBJ2-7, with 10 bases fitting TRBD1. With V trimmed by 6 bases and J by 4 bases, 6 bases remained unmatched. Germline V CDR1 and CDR2: LNHDA, SQIVND (reference sequence). The CDR3 contains 14 residues.